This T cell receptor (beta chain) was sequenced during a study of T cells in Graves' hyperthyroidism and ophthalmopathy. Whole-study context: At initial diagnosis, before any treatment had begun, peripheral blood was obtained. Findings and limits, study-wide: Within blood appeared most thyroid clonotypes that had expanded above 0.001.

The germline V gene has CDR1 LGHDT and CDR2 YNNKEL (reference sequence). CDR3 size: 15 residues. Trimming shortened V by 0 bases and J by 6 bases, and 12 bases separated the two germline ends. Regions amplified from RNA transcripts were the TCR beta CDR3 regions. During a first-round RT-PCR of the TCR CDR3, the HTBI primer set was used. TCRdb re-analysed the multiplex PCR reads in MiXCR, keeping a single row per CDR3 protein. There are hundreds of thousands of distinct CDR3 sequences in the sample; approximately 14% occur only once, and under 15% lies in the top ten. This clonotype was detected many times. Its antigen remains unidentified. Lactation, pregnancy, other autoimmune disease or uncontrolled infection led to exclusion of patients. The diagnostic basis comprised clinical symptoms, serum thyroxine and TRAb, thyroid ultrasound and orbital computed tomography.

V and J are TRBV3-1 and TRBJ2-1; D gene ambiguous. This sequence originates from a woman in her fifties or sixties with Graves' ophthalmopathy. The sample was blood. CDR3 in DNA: TGTGCCAGCAGCCAAGATGCCCTAGTGGGCAATGAGCAGTTCTTC. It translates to CASSQDALVGNEQFF.